This entry is about one T cell receptor (beta chain). In its sample, this clone was seen many times. Its antigen specificity is not known. The data belong to a study of T cell clonality in common variable immunodeficiency (dated by TCRdb to about 2015). Equivalent amounts of genomic DNA from CVID and control samples were used as sequencing input. For every sample, a 60 bp segment covering the rearranged TCRbeta CDR3 region was amplified and then sequenced. The immunoSEQ assay, a bias-corrected multiplex PCR combined with high-throughput sequencing, was used for TCRbeta amplification. The paper's data handling went like this. Each unique nucleotide sequence was treated as a clone and annotated with V, D and J genes, copy number and frequency. Sequences were labeled productive if in frame, and non-productive if out of frame or containing stop codons. Clonality was calculated from Shannon's entropy as previously described. The predicted amino acid sequences of productive clones were used to derive the mean CDR3 Kyte-Doolittle hydropathy. Hierarchical clustering of scaled V gene usage was performed with the R hclust function using Manhattan distance and complete linkage. To assess clone sharing by CDR3 amino acid sequence, 12 repertoires per group were resampled over 100 rounds. The repertoires were searched for 60 to 75 published EBV-specific TCRbeta sequences and 200 to 300 published CMV-specific TCRbeta sequences. After two CVID samples that produced fewer than 10,000 sequences were dropped from the analysis, some 41 CVID repertoires remained. Sourced from immuneACCESS, this table was stored by TCRdb with only in-frame sequences that have V and J called. A share of the clones is absent; for the studies checked, an unresolved V gene accounts for under half, and the remainder has no known explanation. The DNA gave D and trimming, while V, J and clone size come from that table. The table notes some 40,000 clones here, none of them singletons. The ten largest account for around 2.7% of the sample.

Both CVID patients and healthy controls were predominantly of Caucasian heritage. Heparinized peripheral whole blood samples of about 5 to 8.5 ml were collected from each donor. Genomic DNA from adults with common variable immune deficiency (CVID) and from healthy adult controls was the source for sequencing TCRbeta CDR3 repertoires. The control group was made up of around 22 healthy adult volunteers (about ten male and 12 female) whose ages ranged from 23 to 66 years, with a mean age of almost 35. Diluted blood was subjected to density centrifugation over Hypaque 1077 or Ficoll-Paque for isolation of peripheral blood mononuclear cells. Genomic DNA was obtained from unsorted mononuclear cells using either Qiagen column purification or a centrifugation-based method. The paper as a whole reports these results and caveats: Healthy controls shared more TCRbeta clones with each other than CVID subjects shared among themselves (p < 0.0001). The authors noted that sequencing repertoires of T cell subpopulations would be needed to clarify what caused the increased clonality in CVID. Fewer deletions and N-nucleotide insertions were reportedly observed in CVID TCRbeta sequences, and highly modified clones with 13 or more V deletions were reportedly absent from CVID TCRbeta sequences. Compared with healthy controls, CVID subjects showed increased TCRbeta clonality (t-test p = 0.018), a feature most characteristic of about a third of subjects. Even though DNA input was the same, control samples had an average of around 81,000 unique sequences each, compared with some 32,000 in CVID samples. Correlations of repertoire features with clinical complications were constrained by heterogeneity among patients within the CVID cohort.

The source material was peripheral blood mononuclear cells. The sequence derives from a person aged 18 to 69 in good health.

The CDR3 DNA, read in part, is TGTGCCAGCTCACCCACGGGGGGTATGGACGAG. This translates into CASSPTGGMDE. The full CDR3 protein reads CASSPTGGMDEQYF. The chain links TRBV18 with TRBJ2-7; 7 of the junction bases match TRBD2. The read is 3 residues too short to cover the CDR3 end, so that end is filled in from the germline J gene. From the germline V gene, CDR1 is KGHSH and CDR2 is LQKENI. The CDR3 contains 14 residues, cysteine and phenylalanine counted. Of the CDR3's DNA, 33 bases were read; they are in frame from base 1. The junction shows trimming of 3 bases on V and 5 bases on J, and the gene matches do not reach 7 bases of it. When the CDR3 is completed using the reference TRBV18 and TRBJ2-7 genes on either side, the full variable domain is NAGVMQNPRHLVRRRGQEARLRCSPMKGHSHVYWYRQLPEEGLKFMVYLQKENIIDESGMPKERFSAEFPKEGPSILRIQQVVRGDSAAYFCASSPTGGMDEQYFGPGTRLTVT.